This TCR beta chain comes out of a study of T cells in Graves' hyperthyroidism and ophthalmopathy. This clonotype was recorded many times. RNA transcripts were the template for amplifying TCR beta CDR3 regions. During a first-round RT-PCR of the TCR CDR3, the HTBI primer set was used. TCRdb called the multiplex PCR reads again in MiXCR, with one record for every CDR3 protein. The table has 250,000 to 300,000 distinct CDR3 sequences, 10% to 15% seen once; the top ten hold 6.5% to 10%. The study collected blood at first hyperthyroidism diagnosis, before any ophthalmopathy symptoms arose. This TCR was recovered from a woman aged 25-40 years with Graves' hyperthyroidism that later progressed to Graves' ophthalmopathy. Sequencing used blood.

The CDR3 coding sequence is TGTGCCAGCAGCATTCCAGGGTGGATCTACGAGCAGTACTTC. Translating it yields CASSIPGWIYEQYF. The genes are TRBV7-2 and TRBJ2-7; perhaps TRBD1 as D (5 bases). The V and J ends lost 5 bases and 3 bases respectively, with 14 bases between them. The germline gives CDR1 SGHTA, CDR2 FQGNSA. The CDR3 sequence is 14 residues long.